The clone carrying this T cell receptor (beta chain) was counted a few times. Noted time point: pre-sensitization, week 0. Stated treatment: therapeutic diphenylcyclopropenone sensitization with weekly scalp DPC. The CDR3 has 15 residues. V lost 4 bases and J lost 3, with 16 bases in between. Germline V gene lookup returns CDR1 SGHRS and CDR2 YFSETQ. This sample is part of a study of human T cells and chemical hapten exposure. TCRdb processed the RACE reads anew with MiXCR; each CDR3 protein has one entry. The table has roughly 250,000 distinct CDR3 sequences, 8.6% seen once. The material was whole blood, obtained in connection with sensitization to the hapten diphenylcyclopropenone (DPC). This clonotype was sampled from a woman aged 40 to 49 with alopecia areata. Some clones in this sample may be carry-over from other donors' samples. V gene TRBV5-1 combines with J gene TRBJ2-5; maybe TRBD1 (5 bases). For the CDR3, the DNA is TGCGCCAGCAGCCCTACCACCCCACAGGAAGAGACCCAGTACTTC. This codes for CASSPTTPQEETQYF. Looking up the rest from reference TRBV5-1 and TRBJ2-5 gives the full variable domain: KAGVTQTPRYLIKTRGQQVTLSCSPISGHRSVSWYQQTPGQGLQFLFEYFSETQRNKGNFPGRFSGRQFSNSRSEMNVSTLELGDSALYLCASSPTTPQEETQYFGPGTRLLVL.